This TCR beta chain was found in a study of graft-versus-host responses after intestinal transplantation. Study context: Each patient got anti-thymocyte globulin induction, then tacrolimus and steroids for approximately 3 years. Study-level findings and limits: Researchers found GvH clones in recipient marrow, and some showed up first in ileum or blood.

Sequencing used immunoSEQ multiplex PCR; TCRdb keeps in-frame clones, though not all of them. The repertoire holds roughly 92,000 clones, with about nine tenths as singletons. With respect to this clone: Its antigen is currently unknown.

V was pared by 5 bases and J by 0 bases, with 11 bases between. The CDR3 spans 15 residues. Germline-derived CDR1 and CDR2 are SGHVS and FNYEAQ. The clonotype comes from a human donor who was the organ donor for an intestinal transplant. The chain has TRBV7-6 and TRBJ2-1; D is possibly TRBD2 (6 bases). This specimen was unstimulated CD4+ T cells sorted from spleen or lymph node cells, taken before transplant. CDR3 bases: TGTGCCAGCAGCGATAGCGGAGGCTCCTACAATGAGCAGTTCTTC. This codes for CASSDSGGSYNEQFF.